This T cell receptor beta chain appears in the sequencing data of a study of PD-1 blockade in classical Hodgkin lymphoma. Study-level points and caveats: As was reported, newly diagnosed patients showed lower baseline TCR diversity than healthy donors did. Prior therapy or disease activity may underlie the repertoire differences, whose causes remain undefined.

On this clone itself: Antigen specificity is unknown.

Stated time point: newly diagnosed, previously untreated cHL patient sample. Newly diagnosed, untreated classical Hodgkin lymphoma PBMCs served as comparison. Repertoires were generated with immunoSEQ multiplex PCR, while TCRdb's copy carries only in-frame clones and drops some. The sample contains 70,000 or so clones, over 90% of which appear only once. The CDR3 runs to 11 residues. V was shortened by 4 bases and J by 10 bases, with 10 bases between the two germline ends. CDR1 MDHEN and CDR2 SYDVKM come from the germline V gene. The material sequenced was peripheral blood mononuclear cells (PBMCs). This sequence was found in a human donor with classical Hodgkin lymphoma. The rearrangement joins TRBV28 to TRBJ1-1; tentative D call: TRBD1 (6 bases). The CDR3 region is CASSSQGTAFF. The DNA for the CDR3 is TGTGCCAGCAGTTCCCAGGGGACAGCTTTCTTT.